This T cell receptor beta chain was found in a study of T cells expressing NK-cell markers. Study background: Sorted CD3+CD56+NKG2C+, CD3+CD56+NKG2C- and CD3+CD56-NKG2C+ T-cell subsets were beta-chain profiled. Study outcomes and limitations: In a handful of donors, dominant CD3+CD56+NKG2C+ clones formed 1.0-7.0% of CD8+ cells. In a few donors, dominant clonotypes made up 28.3-60.1% of CD3+CD56-NKG2C+ cells.

The germline gives CDR1 MNHEY, CDR2 SVGEGT. The CDR3 is 22 amino acids. As to this clonotype: The antigen is undetermined.

TCRdb re-analyzed the 5' RACE reads; it lists each CDR3 protein once, without DNA. Its clone listing holds 500,000 or so distinct CDR3 sequences. This sequence was found in a man between 18 and 29 years old in good health. The chain employs TRBV6-2 or TRBV6-3 and TRBJ2-1; there is no DNA to check the TCRdb D call of TRBD2. Sequenced sample: blood T cells: a sorted CD56 or NKG2C T cell subset, CD4+ or CD8+ T cells, or bulk PBMC T cells (not recorded which). This chain's CDR3 is CASLGASGMDLDFPSSYNEQFF.